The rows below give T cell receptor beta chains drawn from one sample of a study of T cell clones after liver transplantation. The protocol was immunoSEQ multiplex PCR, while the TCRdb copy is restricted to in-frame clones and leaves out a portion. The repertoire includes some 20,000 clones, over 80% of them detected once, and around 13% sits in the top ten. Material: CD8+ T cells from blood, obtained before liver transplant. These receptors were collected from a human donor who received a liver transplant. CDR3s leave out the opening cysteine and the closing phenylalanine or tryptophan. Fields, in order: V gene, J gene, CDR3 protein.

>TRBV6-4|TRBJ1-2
ASSEGTGGNYGYT
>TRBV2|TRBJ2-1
ASSGLAGFYNEQF
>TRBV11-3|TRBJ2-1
ASSGGENEQF
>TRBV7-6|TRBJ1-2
ASSSSGTGGRNGYT
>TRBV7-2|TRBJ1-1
ASIVGRPGAAF
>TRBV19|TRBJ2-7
ASSVEAAGAVYEQY
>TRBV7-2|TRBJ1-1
ASSLGLGTLNTEAF
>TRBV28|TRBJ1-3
ASNWGLSGNTIY
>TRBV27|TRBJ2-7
ASSLVGQGLNEQY
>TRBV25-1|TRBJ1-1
ASSLTEAYTEAF
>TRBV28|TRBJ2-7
ASSLSGTLSLSYEQY
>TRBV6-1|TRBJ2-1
ASRLLGEGYNEQF
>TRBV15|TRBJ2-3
ATSISGAHTDTQY
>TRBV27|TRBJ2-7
ASGTEPDEQY
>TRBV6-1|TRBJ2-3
ASTGIPTDTQY
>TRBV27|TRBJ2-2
ASGAGGPGTGELF
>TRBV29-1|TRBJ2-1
SVGQDNEQF
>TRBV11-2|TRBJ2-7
ASSLGRIAYEQY
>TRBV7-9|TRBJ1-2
ASTTGTIFSGYT
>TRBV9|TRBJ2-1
ASSAPASGNYNEQF
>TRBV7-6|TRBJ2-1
ASSQGREGFDEQF
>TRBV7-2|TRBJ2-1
ASSLLISGSSYNEQF
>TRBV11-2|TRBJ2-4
ASSSRGVKNIQY
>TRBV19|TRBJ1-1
ASTLGQTTFMAF
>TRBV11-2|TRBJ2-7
ASSLDYRGLSYEQY
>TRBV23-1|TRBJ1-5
ASSQSTLGGDQPQH
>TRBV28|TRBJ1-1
ASSLWADSEAF
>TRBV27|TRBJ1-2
ASSVGQDYGYT
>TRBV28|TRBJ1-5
ASSLTGGALGNQPQH
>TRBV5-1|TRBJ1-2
ASSLEVRLNYGYT